The sequence of this T cell receptor (beta chain) was determined in a study of T cells in Graves' hyperthyroidism and ophthalmopathy. Study at large: Peripheral blood sampling occurred at initial diagnosis, before any treatment.

Each patient was aged 18 to 65 and had newly diagnosed hyperthyroidism of under 2 months' duration. Based on clinical symptoms, serum thyroxine and TRAb, thyroid ultrasound and orbital computed tomography, diagnoses were reached. The source of the PBMCs was around 10 ml of fresh peripheral blood. This clonotype was seen a handful of times. After removal of 5 bases from V and 2 bases from J, the junction contained 10 bases not matched to a gene. The CDR3 covers 16 residues. Germline CDR1 is DFQATT and CDR2 is SNEGSKA (reference sequence). RNA transcripts served as the template for amplifying TCR beta CDR3 regions. HTBI primers were the set used in a first-round RT-PCR of the TCR CDR3. TCRdb re-derived calls from the multiplex PCR reads in MiXCR, one entry per CDR3 protein. Among some 720,000 distinct CDR3 sequences listed, roughly 15% were seen once.

The V gene is TRBV20-1, the J gene TRBJ2-7; TRBD2 matches at 12 bases. This TCR was recovered from a young man with Graves' hyperthyroidism. Material for sequencing was blood. The CDR3 loop is CSAWTSGNVGAYEQYF. In DNA form, the CDR3 reads TGCAGTGCTTGGACTAGCGGGAACGTTGGGGCCTACGAGCAGTACTTC.